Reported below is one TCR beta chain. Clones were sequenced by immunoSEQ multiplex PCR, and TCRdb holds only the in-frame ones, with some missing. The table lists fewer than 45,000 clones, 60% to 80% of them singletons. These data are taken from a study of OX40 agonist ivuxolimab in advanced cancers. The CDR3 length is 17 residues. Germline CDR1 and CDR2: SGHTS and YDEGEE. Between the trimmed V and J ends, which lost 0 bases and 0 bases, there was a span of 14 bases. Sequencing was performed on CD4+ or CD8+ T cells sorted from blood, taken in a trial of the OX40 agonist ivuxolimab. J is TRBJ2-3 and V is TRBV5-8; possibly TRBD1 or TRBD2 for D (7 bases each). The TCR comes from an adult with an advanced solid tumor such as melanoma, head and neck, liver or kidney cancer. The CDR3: CASSLEGGGRSTDTQYF. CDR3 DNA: TGTGCCAGCAGCTTGGAGGGAGGGGGCAGGAGCACAGATACGCAGTATTTT.